The clone carrying this T cell receptor beta chain occurred many times. TCRdb's table, derived via immunoSEQ multiplex PCR, lists solely in-frame clones and lacks some. The table has some 260,000 clones, around 80% seen once. The entry originates in a study of blood T cell repertoires in COVID-19. The overall study: PBMCs, B-cell-depleted T cells, or T cells were the source of the cDNA or gDNA that made up the material.

V gave up 7 bases and J gave up 5 bases; unmatched junction bases: 9. CDR3 size: 13 residues. Looked up from germline, CDR1 is SQVTM and CDR2 is ANQGSEA. This TCR was recovered from a man aged 30 to 39 with acute COVID-19. The genes are TRBV29-1 and TRBJ1-1; 8 bases agree with TRBD1. Sample: PBMCs or T cells enriched from blood (not recorded which). The CDR3 coding sequence is TGCAGCGGGATGGACAGGGAGGGGACTGAAGCTTTCTTT. This translates into CSGMDREGTEAFF.